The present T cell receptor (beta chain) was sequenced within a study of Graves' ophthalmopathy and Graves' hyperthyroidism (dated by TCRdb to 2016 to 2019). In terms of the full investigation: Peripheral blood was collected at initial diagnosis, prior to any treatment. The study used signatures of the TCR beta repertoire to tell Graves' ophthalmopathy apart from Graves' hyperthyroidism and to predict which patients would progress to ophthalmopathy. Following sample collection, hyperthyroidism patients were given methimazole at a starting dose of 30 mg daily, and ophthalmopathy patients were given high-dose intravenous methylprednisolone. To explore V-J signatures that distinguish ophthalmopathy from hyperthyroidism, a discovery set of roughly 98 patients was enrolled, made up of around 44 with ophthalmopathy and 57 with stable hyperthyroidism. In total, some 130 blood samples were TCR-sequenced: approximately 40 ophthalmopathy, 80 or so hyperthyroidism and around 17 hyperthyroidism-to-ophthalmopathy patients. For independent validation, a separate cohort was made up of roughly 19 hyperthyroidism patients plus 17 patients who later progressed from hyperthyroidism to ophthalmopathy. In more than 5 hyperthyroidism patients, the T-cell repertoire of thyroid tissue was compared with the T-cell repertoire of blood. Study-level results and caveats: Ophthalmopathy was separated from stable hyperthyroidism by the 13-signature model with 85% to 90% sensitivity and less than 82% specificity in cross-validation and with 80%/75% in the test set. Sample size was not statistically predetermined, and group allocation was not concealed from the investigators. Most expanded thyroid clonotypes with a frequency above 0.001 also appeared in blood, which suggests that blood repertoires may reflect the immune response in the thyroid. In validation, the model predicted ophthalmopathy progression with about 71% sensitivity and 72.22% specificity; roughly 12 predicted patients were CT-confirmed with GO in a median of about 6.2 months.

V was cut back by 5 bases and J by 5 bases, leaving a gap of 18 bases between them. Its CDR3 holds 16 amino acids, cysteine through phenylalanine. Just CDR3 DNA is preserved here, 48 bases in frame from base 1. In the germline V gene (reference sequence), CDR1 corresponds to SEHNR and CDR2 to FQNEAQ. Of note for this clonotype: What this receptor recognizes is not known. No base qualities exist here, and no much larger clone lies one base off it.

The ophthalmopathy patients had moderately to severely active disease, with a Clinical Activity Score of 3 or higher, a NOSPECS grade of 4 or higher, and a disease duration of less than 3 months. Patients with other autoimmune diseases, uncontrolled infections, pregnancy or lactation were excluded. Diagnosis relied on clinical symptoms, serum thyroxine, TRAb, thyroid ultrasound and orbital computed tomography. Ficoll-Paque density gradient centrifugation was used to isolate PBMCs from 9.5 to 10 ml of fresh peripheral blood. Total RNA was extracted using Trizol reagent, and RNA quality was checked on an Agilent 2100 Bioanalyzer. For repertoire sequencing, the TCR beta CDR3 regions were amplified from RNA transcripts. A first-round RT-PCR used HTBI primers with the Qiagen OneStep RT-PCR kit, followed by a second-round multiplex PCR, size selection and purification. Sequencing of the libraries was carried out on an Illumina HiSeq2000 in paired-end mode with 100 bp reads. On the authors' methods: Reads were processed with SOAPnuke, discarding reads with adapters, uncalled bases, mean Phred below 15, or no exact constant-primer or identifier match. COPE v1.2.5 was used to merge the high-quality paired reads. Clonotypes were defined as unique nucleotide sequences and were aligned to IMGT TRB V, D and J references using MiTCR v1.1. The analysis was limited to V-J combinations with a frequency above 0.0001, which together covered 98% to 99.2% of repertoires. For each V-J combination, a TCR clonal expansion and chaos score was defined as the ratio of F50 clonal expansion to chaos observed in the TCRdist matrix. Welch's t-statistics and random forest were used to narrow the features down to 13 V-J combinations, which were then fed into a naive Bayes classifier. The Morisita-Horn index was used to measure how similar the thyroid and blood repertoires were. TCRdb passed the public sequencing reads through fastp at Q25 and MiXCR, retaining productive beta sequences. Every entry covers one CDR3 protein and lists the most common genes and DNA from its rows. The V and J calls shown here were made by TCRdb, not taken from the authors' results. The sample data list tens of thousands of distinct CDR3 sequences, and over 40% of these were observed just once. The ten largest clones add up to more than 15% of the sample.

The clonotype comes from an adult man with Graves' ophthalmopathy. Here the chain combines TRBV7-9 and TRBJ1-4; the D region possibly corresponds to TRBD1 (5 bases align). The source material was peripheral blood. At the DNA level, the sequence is TGTGCCAGCAGCGACGGGGACGGAGGCTACAATGAAAAACTGTTTTTT. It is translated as CASSDGDGGYNEKLFF.